Each of the 22 T cell receptor beta chains below was sequenced from the same sample in a study of cytomegalovirus exposure and HLA in healthy donors. In the PCR, 60 Vbeta and 13 Jbeta primers were used. Here immunoSEQ multiplex PCR was the method, and the copy in TCRdb shows in-frame clones only, minus some. The sample carries 220,000 or so clones, about 81% recorded once. Sequencing was performed on PBMCs. The receptors were gathered from a middle-aged woman in good health and CMV-seronegative.

The chain has TRBV9 and TRBJ2-1; 9 nucleotides align to TRBD2. This CDR3 contains 16 residues. Unmatched junction bases numbered 8, after V lost 4 bases and J lost 3 bases. Germline V lookup: CDR1 SGDLS, CDR2 YYNGEE. The CDR3 region is CASSPRAGGYYNEQFF. The CDR3 region has the DNA TGTGCCAGCAGCCCCCGGGCGGGGGGGTACTACAATGAGCAGTTCTTC.

This chain uses TRBV19 with TRBJ2-2; 9 bases fit TRBD1. The CDR3 sequence is 15 residues long. From germline, CDR1 is LNHDA and CDR2 SQIVND (reference sequence). V was pared by 5 bases and J by 7 bases, with 8 bases of the junction left unmatched. DNA of the CDR3: TGTGCCAGTAGTGAAACAGGGGGCACAAGCGGGGAGCTGTTTTTT. Residues: CASSETGGTSGELFF.

The chain links TRBV28 to TRBJ2-7; tentatively, D is TRBD1 (6 bases). The germline CDR1 and CDR2 sequences are MDHEN and SYDVKM. The CDR3 spans 14 residues. Trimming cost V 2 bases and J 3 bases, with 11 bases left between them. The CDR3 sequence is CASSLNLRGYEQYF. For the CDR3, the DNA is TGTGCCAGCAGTTTAAACCTCAGGGGCTACGAGCAGTACTTC.

J is TRBJ1-3 and V is TRBV6-1; no definite D call. CDR3 length: 12 residues. V lost 6 bases to trimming and J lost 0 bases, with 3 bases between them. The germline gives CDR1 MNHNS, CDR2 SASEGT. In DNA form, the CDR3 reads TGTGCCAGCAGCCTCTCTGGAAACACCATATATTTT. This sequence encodes CASSLSGNTIYF.

The rearrangement joins TRBV27 to TRBJ1-1, with D unclear. CDR3 size: 12 residues. Deletions cut 6 bases from V and 3 bases from J, with 8 bases between. Looked up from germline, CDR1 is MNHEY and CDR2 is SMNVEV (reference sequence). Here the CDR3 reads CASSSMDTEAFF. In DNA, the CDR3 is TGTGCCAGCAGCAGTATGGACACTGAAGCTTTCTTT.

The rearrangement uses TRBV18 and TRBJ2-1; no firm D call. There are 12 residues in the CDR3. CDR1 is KGHSH and CDR2 is LQKENI in the germline V gene. Between the trimmed V and J ends, which lost 3 bases and 8 bases, there was a span of 8 bases. As DNA, the CDR3 is TGTGCCAGCTCACCCTTTACGGATGAGCAGTTCTTC. It translates to CASSPFTDEQFF.

The chain links TRBV2 to TRBJ1-1, with unresolved D. V lost 3 bases, J lost 1 base, and 3 bases lay in between. The CDR3 is 12 residues long. Germline V gene sequence: CDR1 SNHLY, CDR2 FYNNEI. CDR3 sequence reads: CASSDQNTEAFF. In DNA, the CDR3 is TGTGCCAGCAGTGACCAGAACACTGAAGCTTTCTTT. Using reference TRBV2 and TRBJ1-1 for the parts outside the CDR3, the full variable domain is EPEVTQTPSHQVTQMGQEVILRCVPISNHLYFYWYRQILGQKVEFLVSFYNNEISEKSEIFDDQFSVERPDGSNFTLKIRSTKLEDSAMYFCASSDQNTEAFFGQGTRLTVV.

The chain carries TRBV6-6 and TRBJ2-1, with 9 nucleotides matching TRBD2. V lost 9 bases to trimming and J lost 8 bases; unmatched junction nucleotides: 14. The CDR3 is 15 residues long. Germline V gene sequence: CDR1 MNHNY, CDR2 SVGAGI (reference sequence). CDR3 nucleotides: TGTGCCAGTACGGACCCCACTCTAGCGGGATATGAGCAGTTCTTC. Amino acids: CASTDPTLAGYEQFF.

The table lists this clone with a few counts. V is TRBV7-9 and J is TRBJ2-5; D possibly corresponds to TRBD1 (6 bases). The assigned J gene may be wrong: the sequence end matches TRBJ2-7 better. This CDR3 is 17 amino acids long. Germline V gene lookup returns CDR1 SEHNR and CDR2 FQNEAQ (reference sequence). Here the CDR3 DNA reads TGTGCCAGCAGCATCCGGGACACCCTTTTGGGAACCTACGAGCAGTACTTC. Protein sequence: CASSIRDTLLGTYEQYF.

In its sample, this clone was seen once. J is TRBJ2-5 and V is TRBV15, with D unresolved. Trimming removed 1 base from V and 5 bases from J, with 11 bases in between. Germline V CDR1 and CDR2: LNHNV, YYDKDF (reference sequence). The CDR3 runs to 14 residues. In DNA form, the CDR3 reads TGTGCCACCAGCAGAGCTCTACCCGGGGAGACCCAGTACTTC. It is translated as CATSRALPGETQYF.

This clone was detected only a few times. The rearrangement joins TRBV10-1 to TRBJ2-2; D unresolved. Trimming took off 5 bases at V and 8 bases at J, with 12 bases between the two ends. Germline lookup yields CDR1 WNHNN and CDR2 SYGVQD (reference sequence). The CDR3 extends over 13 amino acids. The chain's CDR3 is CASSHSNGGELFF. CDR3 in DNA: TGCGCCAGCAGTCACTCGAACGGGGGGGAGCTGTTTTTT.

This chain connects TRBV7-9 to TRBJ2-3; D is possibly TRBD2 (5 bases). The CDR3 runs to 15 residues. CDR1 is SEHNR and CDR2 is FQNEAQ in the germline V gene (reference sequence). V gave up 7 bases and J gave up 5 bases, with 19 bases separating them. CDR3 sequence reads: CASNPSFHLGDTQYF. CDR3 DNA: TGTGCCAGCAACCCTAGCTTCCACCTGGGAGATACGCAGTATTTT.

With regard to this clone: The identical CDR3 is also encoded by other nucleotide sequences in the sample. The chain combines TRBV19 with TRBJ2-7, with TRBD1 matching 11 bases. V trimming: 4 bases; J trimming: 5 bases; junction bases outside the gene matches: 1. CDR1 is LNHDA, CDR2 SQIVND, per germline (reference sequence). The CDR3 is made up of 13 amino acids. CDR3 loop: CASSRDRGDEQYF. The CDR3, as DNA: TGTGCCAGTAGTAGGGACAGGGGGGACGAGCAGTACTTC.

The chain couples TRBV6-5 to TRBJ2-7; D is unclear. Germline CDR1 reads MNHEY; CDR2 reads SVGAGI. V was cut by 0 bases and J by 5 bases, with 11 bases left in between. The CDR3 consists of 14 residues. The CDR3 protein is CASSYSAQANEQYF. The CDR3 nucleotides read TGTGCCAGCAGTTACTCGGCCCAGGCAAACGAGCAGTACTTC.

The chain recombines TRBV28 with TRBJ2-1; a possible D gene is TRBD2 (6 bases). The germline gives CDR1 MDHEN, CDR2 SYDVKM. This CDR3 comprises 14 residues. The V end lost 8 bases, the J end lost 6 bases, and 17 bases lay between the germline ends. CDR3 nucleotides: TGTGCCAGCCGAGTAGGAGGGTCCGTCAATGAGCAGTTCTTC. Its protein product is CASRVGGSVNEQFF.

J is TRBJ1-1 and V is TRBV7-3; 7 positions agree with TRBD1. Per the germline V gene, CDR1 is SGHTA and CDR2 is FQGTGA. The V and J ends lost 3 bases and 4 bases, in that order; junction bases with no gene match: 2. This CDR3 contains 13 residues. The CDR3 protein is CASSFRDSTEAFF. The CDR3 DNA is TGTGCCAGCAGCTTTAGGGACAGCACTGAAGCTTTCTTT.

As DNA, the CDR3 is TGTGCCTGGAGCGACCCCAGGGCCAACAGGGAGCAGTACTTC. Translated, it gives CAWSDPRANREQYF. V and J are TRBV30 and TRBJ2-7; possibly TRBD1 for D (5 bases). Trimming shortened V by 3 bases and J by 7 bases, and 19 bases separated the two germline ends. Germline V lookup: CDR1 GTSNPN, CDR2 SVGIG (reference sequence). This CDR3 is built from 14 residues.

This chain connects TRBV7-3 to TRBJ1-2, with 12 bases fitting TRBD1. V lost 5 bases and J lost 8; bases outside the gene matches: 15. From germline, CDR1 is SGHTA and CDR2 FQGTGA. This CDR3 contains 17 residues. CDR3 sequence reads: CASSPRPRGQGARGYTF. The CDR3 DNA reads as TGTGCCAGCAGCCCAAGACCCCGGGGACAGGGGGCTCGAGGCTACACCTTC.

The J gene is TRBJ2-7, the V gene TRBV10-2; TRBD2 agrees at 11 bases. CDR1 and CDR2 (germline): WSHSY, SAAADI. This CDR3 has 12 residues. The DNA for the CDR3 is TGCGCCAGCAGTGAGCCCGGGGGACTAGCGGACGTC. Translated: CASSEPGGLADV.

V and J are TRBV15 and TRBJ2-3; 11 bases are shared with TRBD2. Trimming cost V 5 bases and J 5 bases; bases outside gene matches: 3. The CDR3 extends over 14 amino acids. Germline values: CDR1 LNHNV, CDR2 YYDKDF (reference sequence). CDR3 in DNA: TGTGCCACCAGCCATAGCGGGAGGGGAGATACGCAGTATTTT. Protein: CATSHSGRGDTQYF.

The chain is built from TRBV18 and TRBJ1-2; possibly TRBD1 for D (6 bases). The CDR3 runs to 18 residues. Germline V gene lookup returns CDR1 KGHSH and CDR2 LQKENI. Trimming removed 1 base from V and 6 bases from J, with 24 bases in between. The CDR3 loop is CASSPLFVTAGVQDGYTF. The CDR3 region has the DNA TGTGCCAGCTCACCACTCTTCGTTACGGCAGGGGTCCAAGATGGCTACACCTTC. The full variable domain, completed using reference TRBV18 and TRBJ1-2, is NAGVMQNPRHLVRRRGQEARLRCSPMKGHSHVYWYRQLPEEGLKFMVYLQKENIIDESGMPKERFSAEFPKEGPSILRIQQVVRGDSAAYFCASSPLFVTAGVQDGYTFGSGTRLTVV.

The V call is TRBV7-9, the J call TRBJ2-1, with 11 bases aligning to TRBD2. This CDR3 spans 17 amino acids. CDR1 SEHNR and CDR2 FQNEAQ come from the germline V gene (reference sequence). Trimming at V came to 6 bases and at J to 1 base, leaving 8 bases not matched to a gene. The CDR3 DNA reads as TGTGCCAGCAGTCCAAGACTAGCGGGGACTTCCTACAATGAGCAGTTCTTC. Translated: CASSPRLAGTSYNEQFF.